This T cell receptor beta chain was sequenced for a study of T cells in Graves' hyperthyroidism and ophthalmopathy. Diagnosis rested on symptoms, serum thyroxine and TRAb, thyroid ultrasound, and orbital computed tomography. CDR1 MNHNS and CDR2 SASEGT come from the germline V gene. Between the trimmed V and J ends, which lost 5 bases and 3 bases, there was a span of 14 bases. The CDR3 loop spans 15 amino acids. This clonotype was seen many times. Amplification targeted TCR beta CDR3 regions from RNA transcripts. A first-round RT-PCR of the TCR CDR3 used the HTBI primer set. TCRdb ran MiXCR on the multiplex PCR reads and lists one entry per CDR3 protein. The sample holds about 290,000 distinct CDR3 sequences, roughly 13% seen once.

The sequenced sample consisted of blood. J is TRBJ2-1 and V is TRBV6-1; possibly TRBD1 or TRBD2 for D (7 bases each). The sequence was obtained from a woman aged 25 to 39 with Graves' hyperthyroidism that later progressed to Graves' ophthalmopathy. The CDR3 reads CASSSGGAGYNEQFF. CDR3 in DNA: TGTGCCAGCAGTTCAGGGGGGGCCGGCTACAATGAGCAGTTCTTC.